The clone carrying this T cell receptor beta chain was observed a single time. Antigen: not known. The data derive from a study of immune evolution from preneoplasia to lung adenocarcinoma. Study overall: HLA loss of heterozygosity: under 7.5% AIS, 15% MIA, approximately 35% ADC, none AAH.

General observations from the study: Top clone share appeared to fall from AAH through AIS, MIA, adenocarcinoma.

V lost 7 bases, J lost 1 base, and 10 bases lay in between. CDR3 length: 14 residues. The germline CDR1 and CDR2 sequences are SNHLY and FYNNEI. Assay: immunoSEQ multiplex PCR; the TCRdb copy retains only in-frame clones and omits some. The sample records about 5,400 clones, approximately 83% being singletons. The chain carries TRBV2 and TRBJ2-2; D is possibly TRBD2 (6 bases). The sequence derives from a person aged 45 to 69 with lung adenocarcinoma. The sequencing sample was made of FFPE invasive lung adenocarcinoma tissue. The CDR3 region has the DNA TGTGCCAGCATGGGCGGGGTGAACACCGGGGAGCTGTTTTTT. Translation gives CASMGGVNTGELFF. The full variable domain, rest sourced from reference TRBV2 and TRBJ2-2, is EPEVTQTPSHQVTQMGQEVILRCVPISNHLYFYWYRQILGQKVEFLVSFYNNEISEKSEIFDDQFSVERPDGSNFTLKIRSTKLEDSAMYFCASMGGVNTGELFFGEGSRLTVL.